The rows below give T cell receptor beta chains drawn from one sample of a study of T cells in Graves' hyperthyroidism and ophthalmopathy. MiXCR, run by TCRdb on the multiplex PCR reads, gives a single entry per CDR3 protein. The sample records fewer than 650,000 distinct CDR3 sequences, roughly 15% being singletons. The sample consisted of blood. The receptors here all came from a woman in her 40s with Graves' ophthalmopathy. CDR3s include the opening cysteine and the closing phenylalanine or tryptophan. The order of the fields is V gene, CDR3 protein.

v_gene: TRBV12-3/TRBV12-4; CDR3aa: CASSFGQGLGSYKQYF
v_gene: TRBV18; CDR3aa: CASSRLAVEQETQYF
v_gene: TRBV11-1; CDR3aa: CASSSQAGTQETQYF
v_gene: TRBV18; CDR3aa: CASSHGTSGDLQETQYF
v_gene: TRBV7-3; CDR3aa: CASSLICALGTSRQQYF
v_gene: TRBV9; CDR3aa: CASSSRDRESTEAFF
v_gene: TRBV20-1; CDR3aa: CSASQGLTYEQYF
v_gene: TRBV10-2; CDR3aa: CASSESIGLLEGNAEAFF
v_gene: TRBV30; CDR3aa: CAWSVLGATGELFF
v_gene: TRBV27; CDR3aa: CASSDSLYSPLHF
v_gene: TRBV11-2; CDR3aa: CASRQGGTGYEQYF
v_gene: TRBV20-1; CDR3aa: CSAGQGLLEPQHF
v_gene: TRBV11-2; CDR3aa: CASKIGAGASGYAEETQYF
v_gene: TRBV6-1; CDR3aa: CASRRDRVQETQYF
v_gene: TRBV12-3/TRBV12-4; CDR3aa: CASSGGTAGGETQYF
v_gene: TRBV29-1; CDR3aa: CSGLGRDVSQYF
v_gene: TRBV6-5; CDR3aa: CASRAIRGSETQYF
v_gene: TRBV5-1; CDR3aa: CASSLVGFGNTEAFF
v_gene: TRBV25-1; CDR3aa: CASGGEQGTLYEQYF
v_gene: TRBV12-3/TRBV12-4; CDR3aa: CASSLSGTGGEQYF
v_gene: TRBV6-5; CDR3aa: CASSYGQLLSYEQYF
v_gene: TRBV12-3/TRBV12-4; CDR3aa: CASTNGETQYF
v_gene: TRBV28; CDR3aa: CASTLGTGGLETQYF
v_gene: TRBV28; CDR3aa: CASTMTSGAQPQHF
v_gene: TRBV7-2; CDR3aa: CASSPSSGPYEQYF
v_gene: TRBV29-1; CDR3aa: CSVRQGGYGCTF
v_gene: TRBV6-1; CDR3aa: CASSRQGARGNTIYF
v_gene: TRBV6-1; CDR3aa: CASSESRPHQPQHF
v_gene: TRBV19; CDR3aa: CASSIEGIARGNYGYTF
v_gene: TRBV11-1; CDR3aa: CASSSTSGAGSYEQYF
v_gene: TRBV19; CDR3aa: CASRGLAGSLRNTGELFF
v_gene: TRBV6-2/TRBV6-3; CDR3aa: CASSYAAGSSGNTIYF
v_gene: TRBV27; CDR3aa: CASSLDRDNLPYNEQFF
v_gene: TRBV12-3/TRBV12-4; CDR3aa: CASSRDRDQETQYF
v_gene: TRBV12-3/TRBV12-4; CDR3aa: CASSLDRGSPLHF
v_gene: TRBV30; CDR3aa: CAWGQFLGSEQYF
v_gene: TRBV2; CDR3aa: CANARGLDYEQYF
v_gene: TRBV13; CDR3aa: CASSYGTRDYEQYF
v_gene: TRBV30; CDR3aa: CAGRHDSFTEAFF
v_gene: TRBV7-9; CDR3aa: CASSLARTGKYF